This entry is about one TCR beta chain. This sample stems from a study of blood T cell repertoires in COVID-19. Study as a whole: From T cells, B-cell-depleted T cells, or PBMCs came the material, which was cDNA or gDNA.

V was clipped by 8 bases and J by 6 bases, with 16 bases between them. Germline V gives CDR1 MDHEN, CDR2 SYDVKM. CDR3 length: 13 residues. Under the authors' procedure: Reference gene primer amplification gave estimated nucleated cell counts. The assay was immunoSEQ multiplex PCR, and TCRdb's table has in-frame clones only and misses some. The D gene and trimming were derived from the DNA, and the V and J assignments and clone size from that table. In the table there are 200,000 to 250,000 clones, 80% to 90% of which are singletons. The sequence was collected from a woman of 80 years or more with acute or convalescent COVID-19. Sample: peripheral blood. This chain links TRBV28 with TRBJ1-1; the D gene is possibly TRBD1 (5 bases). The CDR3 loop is CASAMGGVPEAFF. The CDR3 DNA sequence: TGTGCCAGCGCAATGGGGGGGGTACCTGAAGCTTTCTTT. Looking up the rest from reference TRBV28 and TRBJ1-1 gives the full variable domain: DVKVTQSSRYLVKRTGEKVFLECVQDMDHENMFWYRQDPGLGLRLIYFSYDVKMKEKGDIPEGYSVSREKKERFSLILESASTNQTSMYLCASAMGGVPEAFFGQGTRLTVV.